Listed here are 17 T cell receptor beta chains from one sample, sequenced in a study of T-cell memory formation after mild COVID-19. Each CDR3 protein is one row after TCRdb ran MiXCR on the 5' RACE reads. The sample has fewer than 700,000 distinct CDR3 sequences, about a fifth seen once; the top ten hold approximately 8.4%. The material sequenced was PBMCs or a T cell subset sorted from them (not recorded which). The receptor source for this set is an adult woman who had mild COVID-19 (a few samples of this study predate the infection). Cell type and time point are not known.

This rearrangement joins TRBV7-6 to TRBJ2-2, with TRBD2 matching over 13 bases. Germline V gives CDR1 SGHVS, CDR2 FNYEAQ. With 4 bases clipped from V and 5 bases from J, the junction kept 4 bases outside the gene matches. CDR3 length equals 16 residues. The CDR3 DNA is TGTGCCAGCAGCTCGCGACTAGCGGGAGGAACCGGGGAGCTGTTTTTT. It encodes CASSSRLAGGTGELFF.

The genes are TRBV11-2 and TRBJ2-7; D perhaps matches TRBD2 (5 bases). Between the trimmed V and J ends, which lost 5 bases and 7 bases, there was a span of 15 bases. Germline assignment: CDR1 SGHAT and CDR2 FQNNGV. The length of the CDR3 is 13 residues. CDR3 DNA: TGTGCCAGCAGCCTTGCCAGCCCGGGGGAGCAGTACTTC. This sequence encodes CASSLASPGEQYF.

This clonotype has just a few counts. The CDR3: CSVGNGDLEAFF. The CDR3 bases are TGCAGCGTTGGAAACGGGGACCTTGAAGCTTTCTTT. The V gene is TRBV29-1, the J gene TRBJ1-1; possibly TRBD1 for D (5 bases). V was trimmed by 4 bases and J by 7 bases, leaving 13 bases between them. CDR1 is SQVTM and CDR2 is ANQGSEA in the germline V gene. The CDR3 length is 12 residues.

This rearrangement joins TRBV4-1 to TRBJ2-3; D gene unclear. V was pared by 1 base and J by 7 bases, with 15 bases between. The length of the CDR3 is 15 residues. CDR1 MGHRA and CDR2 YSYEKL come from the germline V gene. The DNA of the CDR3 is TGCGCCAGCAGCCAAGGCCCCTCCCCCCTGAATACGCAGTATTTT. It codes for CASSQGPSPLNTQYF.

This clonotype was recorded once. The germline gene is not matched at one end of the junction; a read error may be the cause. This CDR3 is CASSGRLSSCNEQFF. The CDR3 nucleotides read TGTGCCAGCTCGGGTCGACTGAGCTCCTGCAATGAGCAGTTCTTC. The chain joins TRBV6-2 or TRBV6-3 to TRBJ2-1; D gene ambiguous. There are 15 residues in the CDR3. CDR1 and CDR2 (germline): MNHEY, SVGEGT.

This chain connects TRBV30 to TRBJ2-7; D unclear. The CDR3 contains 14 residues. In germline, CDR1 is GTSNPN, CDR2 SVGIG (reference sequence). The V gene lost 0 bases and the J gene lost 2 bases, with 11 bases spanning the gap. This CDR3 is CAWSVPAETYEQYF. CDR3 in DNA: TGTGCCTGGAGTGTACCGGCAGAGACCTACGAGCAGTACTTC.

This clonotype was recorded a few times. The J gene is TRBJ2-1, the V gene TRBV20-1; D possibly uses TRBD1 or TRBD2 (5 bases each). The V end was cut by 2 bases, the J end by 8 bases, with 22 bases between. Per the germline V gene, CDR1 is DFQATT and CDR2 is SNEGSKA (reference sequence). The CDR3 spans 16 residues. The CDR3 DNA is TGCAGTGCTAGAATAACTAGAGGGGATTCTGTGGATGAGCAGTTCTTC. Translating it yields CSARITRGDSVDEQFF.

The table lists this clonotype with a few counts. The chain links TRBV5-5 to TRBJ2-5; D tentatively fits TRBD1 or TRBD2 (6 bases each). Trimming stripped 0 bases from V and 2 bases from J, with 11 bases between. CDR1 and CDR2 from the germline V gene are SGHKS and YYEKEE (reference sequence). CDR3 length: 15 residues. The CDR3: CASSLDGGLQETQYF. Written as DNA, the CDR3 is TGTGCCAGCAGCTTGGATGGGGGGCTGCAAGAGACCCAGTACTTC.

This clonotype came up many times. The CDR3 coding sequence is TGTGCCACCAGTGACCCCGGGCAGGGGAACTCCTACGAGCAGTACTTC. Its translation: CATSDPGQGNSYEQYF. V and J are TRBV24-1 and TRBJ2-7, with D maybe TRBD1 (6 bases). Trimming cost V 4 bases and J 0 bases, with 15 bases left between them. Germline CDR1 and CDR2: KGHDR and SFDVKD. This CDR3 comprises 16 residues.

The chain uses TRBV12-3 or TRBV12-4 and TRBJ1-4, with D hard to call. V gave up 1 base and J gave up 3 bases, with 9 bases separating them. The CDR3 contains 15 residues. The CDR3, as DNA: TGTGCCAGCAGTTTAGGAAGCTCCCCTAATGAAAAACTGTTTTTT. It codes for CASSLGSSPNEKLFF.

The genes are TRBV9 and TRBJ1-2, with 8 bases lining up with TRBD1. V gave up 4 bases and J gave up 5 bases; unmatched junction bases: 10. From germline, CDR1 is SGDLS and CDR2 YYNGEE. The CDR3 covers 15 residues. The CDR3 DNA sequence: TGTGCCAGCAGCTTGAGCCGACAGGGGACGTATGGCTACACCTTC. As protein: CASSLSRQGTYGYTF.

V and J are TRBV29-1 and TRBJ2-7; weak D call: TRBD2 (6 bases). Germline V lookup: CDR1 SQVTM, CDR2 ANQGSEA. The CDR3 consists of 12 residues. The V end was cut by 7 bases, the J end by 3 bases, with 13 bases between. CDR3 region: CSARDSVYEQYF. DNA of the CDR3: TGCAGCGCGCGGGACTCAGTCTACGAGCAGTACTTC.

The chain is built from TRBV28 and TRBJ1-4; D possibly corresponds to TRBD1 (6 bases). V shed 3 bases and J shed 5 bases, with 10 bases lying between them. The CDR3 contains 14 residues. The germline V gene has CDR1 MDHEN and CDR2 SYDVKM. For the CDR3, the DNA is TGTGCCAGCAGTTTTGGAGGGGGGAATGAAAAACTGTTTTTT. Translating gives CASSFGGGNEKLFF.

The chain has TRBV29-1 and TRBJ1-2; weak D call: TRBD1 (6 bases). V dropped 6 bases and J dropped 0 bases, with 11 bases sitting between them. The CDR3 has 13 residues. Germline V CDR1 and CDR2: SQVTM, ANQGSEA. As DNA, the CDR3 is TGCAGCGTGGACAGCCAGACTAACTATGGCTACACCTTC. Its translation is CSVDSQTNYGYTF.

The chain joins TRBV27 to TRBJ2-5; tentatively, D is TRBD2 (7 bases). With 0 bases removed from V and 5 bases from J, the gap between germline ends came to 16 bases. Germline V gene data show CDR1 as MNHEY and CDR2 as SMNVEV (reference sequence). This CDR3 spans 16 amino acids. CDR3 sequence: CASSLSRTRGGETQYF. CDR3 nucleotides: TGTGCCAGCAGTTTATCCCGGACTAGGGGGGGGGAGACCCAGTACTTC.

In this sample, this clonotype turned up a few times. The chain is built from TRBV14 and TRBJ2-4; D call uncertain. Trimming stripped 1 base from V and 7 bases from J, with 23 bases between. This CDR3 spans 18 amino acids. CDR1 is SGHDN, CDR2 FVKESK, per germline. CDR3 protein: CASSQGNPTHWTHNIQYF. The CDR3 DNA reads as TGTGCCAGCAGCCAAGGCAACCCCACACACTGGACCCACAACATTCAGTACTTC.

The rearrangement links TRBV11-2 to TRBJ1-5; weak D call: TRBD1 (6 bases). V dropped 5 bases and J dropped 5 bases, with 13 bases sitting between them. From germline, CDR1 is SGHAT and CDR2 FQNNGV. The CDR3 length is 14 residues. CDR3 nucleotide sequence: TGTGCCAGCAGCCCCGGGACATCGGATCAGCCCCAGCATTTT. Its protein is CASSPGTSDQPQHF.